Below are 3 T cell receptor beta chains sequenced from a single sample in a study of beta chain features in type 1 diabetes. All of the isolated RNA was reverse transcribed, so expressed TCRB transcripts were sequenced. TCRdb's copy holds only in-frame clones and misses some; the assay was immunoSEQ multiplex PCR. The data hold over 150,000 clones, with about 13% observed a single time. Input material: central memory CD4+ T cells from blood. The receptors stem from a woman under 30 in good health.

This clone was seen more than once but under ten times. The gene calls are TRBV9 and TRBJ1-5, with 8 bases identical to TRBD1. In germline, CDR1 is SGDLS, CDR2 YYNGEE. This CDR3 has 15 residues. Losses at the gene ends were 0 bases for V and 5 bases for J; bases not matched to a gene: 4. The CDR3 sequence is CASSVGGTGYQPQHF. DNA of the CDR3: TGTGCCAGCAGCGTAGGTGGGACAGGTTATCAGCCCCAGCATTTT.

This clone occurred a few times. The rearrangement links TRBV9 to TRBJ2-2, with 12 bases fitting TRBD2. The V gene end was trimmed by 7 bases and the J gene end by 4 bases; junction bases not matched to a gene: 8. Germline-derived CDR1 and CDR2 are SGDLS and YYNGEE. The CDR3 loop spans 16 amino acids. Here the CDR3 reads CASGEGLAGLTGELFF. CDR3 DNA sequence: TGTGCCAGCGGCGAGGGACTAGCGGGTCTCACCGGGGAGCTGTTTTTT.

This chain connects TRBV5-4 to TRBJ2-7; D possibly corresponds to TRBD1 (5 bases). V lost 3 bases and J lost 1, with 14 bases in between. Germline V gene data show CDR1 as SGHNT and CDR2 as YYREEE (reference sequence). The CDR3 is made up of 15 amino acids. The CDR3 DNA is TGTGCCAGCAGCTCCAAACAAAGGGGATCCTACGAGCAGTACTTC. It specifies CASSSKQRGSYEQYF.